A selection of T cell receptor beta chains follows, all from one sample in a study of T cells in Graves' hyperthyroidism and ophthalmopathy. TCRdb ran MiXCR on the multiplex PCR reads and lists one entry per CDR3 protein. Here the sample spans about 290,000 distinct CDR3 sequences, about an eighth being singletons. The sequencing sample was made of blood. All receptors come from a woman aged 25-40 years with Graves' hyperthyroidism that later progressed to Graves' ophthalmopathy. CDR3s leave out the opening cysteine and the closing phenylalanine or tryptophan. A D gene is named only where the DNA matches it firmly.

V	J	D	CDR3
TRBV7-2	TRBJ2-1	TRBD2	ASSEGLAQGVYEQF
TRBV30	TRBJ2-1	-	AWSLQLNEQF
TRBV19	TRBJ2-2	TRBD2	ASTPGGTSVTGEPF
TRBV18	TRBJ2-2	-	ASSPNAQTVVTGELF
TRBV18	TRBJ1-1	TRBD1	ASSPDRGVSEAF
TRBV4-3	TRBJ2-5	TRBD2	ASSQEGGRETQY
TRBV30	TRBJ1-1	TRBD1	AWKGRPGQGKKGTEAF
TRBV5-6	TRBJ2-1	-	ASSLGRHSYNEQF
TRBV18	TRBJ2-5	-	ASSPPGNRETQY
TRBV20-1	TRBJ2-7	TRBD2	SAEGLADSYEQY
TRBV3-2	TRBJ2-3	-	ASSHPTDTQY